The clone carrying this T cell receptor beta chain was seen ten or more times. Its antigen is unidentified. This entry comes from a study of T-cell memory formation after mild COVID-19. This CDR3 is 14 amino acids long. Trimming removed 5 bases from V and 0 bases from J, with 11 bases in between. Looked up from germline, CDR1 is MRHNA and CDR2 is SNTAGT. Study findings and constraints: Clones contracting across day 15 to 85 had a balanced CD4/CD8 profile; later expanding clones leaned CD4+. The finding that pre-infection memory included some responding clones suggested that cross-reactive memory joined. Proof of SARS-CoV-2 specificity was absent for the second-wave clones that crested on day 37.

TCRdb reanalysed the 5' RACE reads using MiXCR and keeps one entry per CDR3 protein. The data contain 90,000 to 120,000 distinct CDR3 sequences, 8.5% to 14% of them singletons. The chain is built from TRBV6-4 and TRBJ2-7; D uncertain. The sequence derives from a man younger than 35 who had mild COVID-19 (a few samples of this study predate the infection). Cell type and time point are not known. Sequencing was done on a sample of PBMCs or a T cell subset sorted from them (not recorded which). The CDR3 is CASSPAPFSYEQYF. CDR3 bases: TGTGCCAGCAGTCCAGCTCCCTTCTCCTACGAGCAGTACTTC.